Listed below are T cell receptor beta chains from one sample, sequenced in a study of T-cell reconstitution after alpha-beta-depleted transplantation in children. TCRdb re-derived calls from the PCR reads in MiXCR, one entry per CDR3 protein. The profile covers around 250,000 distinct CDR3 sequences, with just under 8.5% appearing a single time and less than 8% taken by the ten largest. The sequences come from PBMCs, mostly from graft donor cells, collected 180 days after TCRalphabeta/CD19-depleted stem cell transplant. The source of these receptors is a male patient aged 5 to 17 who had a stem cell transplant for acute lymphoblastic leukemia, so the T cells may come from the graft donor. The CDR3 runs from the conserved cysteine through the conserved F or W. D genes are given only for firm matches.

j_gene | len | v_gene | d_gene | CDR3aa
TRBJ2-1 | 16 | TRBV6-1 | . | CASSEEGVTGIRVQFF
TRBJ1-5 | 13 | TRBV5-1 | TRBD1 | CASSAGGGQPQHF
TRBJ2-1 | 12 | TRBV20-1 | . | CSALNGDNEQFF
TRBJ1-5 | 18 | TRBV6-5 | . | CASSYAKWGGVGNQPQHF
TRBJ2-2 | 15 | TRBV6-1 | . | CASSERPPGTGELFF
TRBJ1-1 | 13 | TRBV5-5 | . | CASSLGRGTEAFF
TRBJ2-1 | 14 | TRBV7-3 | . | CASSLTGYDNEQFF
TRBJ1-1 | 12 | TRBV20-1 | TRBD1 | CSARQGDTEAFF
TRBJ2-3 | 14 | TRBV5-1 | TRBD1 | CASAGTGGTDTQYF
TRBJ2-1 | 11 | TRBV5-1 | . | CASSSGNEQFF
TRBJ2-7 | 14 | TRBV4-3 | . | CASSQDQGTGEQYF
TRBJ1-6 | 16 | TRBV7-2 | TRBD1 | CASSVSGTARNSPLHF
TRBJ2-2 | 16 | TRBV27 | TRBD2 | CASSSWLAGGVGELFF
TRBJ2-3 | 19 | TRBV11-2 | . | CASSLIGGRGSSSTDTQYF
TRBJ2-6 | 16 | TRBV11-3 | . | CASSLKGGAGANVLTF